The entry below describes one T cell receptor beta chain. The antigen is not known. Libraries were prepared by immunoSEQ multiplex PCR; TCRdb keeps only in-frame clonotypes and omits some of them. The top ten clones hold 2.5% to 3% of a sample with 150,000 to 200,000 clones, over 80% of them seen once. V lost 3 bases and J 8 bases, leaving 17 bases between the germline ends. This CDR3 contains 15 residues. CDR1 and CDR2 (germline): MDHEN, SYDVKM. This sample is part of a study of T cell responses to AZD1222 COVID-19 vaccine. Study results and caveats: At 160-218 and 743-854, vaccine-associated CD4 TCRs were dominant, and they spanned spike.

This chain joins TRBV28 and TRBJ2-1, with D possibly TRBD2 on 5 matching bases. The source is an adult in good health. The specimen was peripheral blood, collected on day 0 of MenACWY control vaccination. The CDR3 DNA is TGTGCCAGCAGTTTCCTAGACTACACACAAGATGAGCAGTTCTTC. It specifies CASSFLDYTQDEQFF. Using reference TRBV28 and TRBJ2-1 for the parts outside the CDR3, the full variable domain is DVKVTQSSRYLVKRTGEKVFLECVQDMDHENMFWYRQDPGLGLRLIYFSYDVKMKEKGDIPEGYSVSREKKERFSLILESASTNQTSMYLCASSFLDYTQDEQFFGPGTRLTVL.